Listed below are T cell receptor beta chains from one sample, sequenced in a study of T-cell reconstitution after alpha-beta-depleted transplantation in children. TCRdb ran MiXCR on the PCR reads and lists one entry per CDR3 protein. The sample records about 830,000 distinct CDR3 sequences, around 17% being singletons. The sample was PBMCs, mostly from graft donor cells, taken 360 days after TCRalphabeta/CD19-depleted stem cell transplant. The receptors derive from a male patient between 5 and 17 years old who had a stem cell transplant for acute lymphoblastic leukemia, so the T cells may come from the graft donor. The CDR3 runs from the conserved cysteine through the conserved F or W. The D gene is left open where the match is weak. Where a row states a size, it is once, few, many or the class of an expanded clone; other rows omit it.

clone_size,j_call,d_call,v_call,cdr3_nt,cdr3_aa
few,TRBJ2-1,.,TRBV4-1,TGCGCCAGCAGCCAAGGGTGGGGGCTTGACTACAATGAGCAGTTCTTC,CASSQGWGLDYNEQFF
few,TRBJ2-7,TRBD2,TRBV7-2,TGTGCCAGCAGCTCCCGACTAGCGGGAGCACCCAACGAGCAGTACTTC,CASSSRLAGAPNEQYF
few,TRBJ2-6,.,TRBV20-1,TGCAGTGCTAAAACACTCCCTGGGGCCAACGTCCTGACTTTC,CSAKTLPGANVLTF
.,TRBJ2-3,.,TRBV5-1,TGCGCCAGCAGCTTAAGGCCGGGACGGATAACTAGCACAGATACGCAGTATTTT,CASSLRPGRITSTDTQYF
.,TRBJ2-5,.,TRBV4-1,TGCGCCAGCAGCCCATTCCTCCTTCAGGGGGGGCGAGGAGAGACCCAGTACTTC,CASSPFLLQGGRGETQYF
few,TRBJ1-4,.,TRBV20-1,TGCAGTGCTCTTCTTCAGGGCCCGGACCTGCTGCCTAATGAAAAACTGTTTTTT,CSALLQGPDLLPNEKLFF
few,TRBJ1-6,.,TRBV3-1,TGTGCCAGCAGCCAAGTGGCCGCCGGGTACTCACCCCTCCACTTT,CASSQVAAGYSPLHF
few,TRBJ2-2,.,TRBV2,TGTGCCAGCAGTGATTGGGGGCAGGAGGACACCGGGGAGCTGTTTTTT,CASSDWGQEDTGELFF
.,TRBJ2-1,.,TRBV7-6,TGTGCCAGCAGCTTAGCCCCCGGGGGGCAATCCTCCTACAATGAGCAGTTCTTC,CASSLAPGGQSSYNEQFF
many,TRBJ2-3,TRBD2,TRBV4-1,TGCGCCAGCCTAGGACTAGCGGGAGATACGCAGTATTTT,CASLGLAGDTQYF
.,TRBJ1-5,.,TRBV6-1,TGTGCCAGCAGTGAACCGGGTCGCTATAGCAATCAGCCCCAGCATTTT,CASSEPGRYSNQPQHF
many,TRBJ2-5,.,TRBV11-2,TGTGCCAGCAGTTTAGGTGGAGGGACCCAGTACTTC,CASSLGGGTQYF
many,TRBJ2-1,TRBD1,TRBV18,TGTGCCAGCTCAGCCGGGACAGGGGACAATGAGCAGTTCTTC,CASSAGTGDNEQFF